This T cell receptor beta chain was captured in a study of cytomegalovirus exposure and HLA in healthy donors. General observations from the study: For TCR beta chains, V- and J-gene trimming was later linked to a missense DCLRE1C variant. The listing of fewer than 200 TCR beta chains classed them as cytomegalovirus-associated.

The primer mix had 60 Vbeta and 13 Jbeta primers. Sequencing was performed with immunoSEQ multiplex PCR; in TCRdb, only in-frame clones are kept and a portion is missing. The repertoire holds more than 130,000 clones, with roughly two thirds as singletons. Points on this clone: Its antigen is not identified.

With 6 bases clipped from V and 2 bases from J, the junction kept 7 bases outside the gene matches. This CDR3 is built from 16 residues. CDR1 is MNHEY, CDR2 SMNVEV, per germline (reference sequence). The chain recombines TRBV27 with TRBJ2-6, with 7 nucleotides matching TRBD1. Sequenced: PBMCs. The sequence derives from a human donor in good health. DNA of the CDR3: TGTGCCAGCAGGGAAGCAGGGGGACCTGGGGCCAACGTCCTGACTTTC. Amino acids: CASREAGGPGANVLTF.